This T cell receptor (beta chain) was obtained from a study of T cells after yellow fever vaccination. This clonotype came up a few times. V lost 1 base and J 8 bases, leaving 17 bases between the germline ends. This CDR3 is 15 amino acids long. The V gene's germline CDR1 is LGHNA and CDR2 YSLEER. TCR cDNA, made by 5'RACE template switching, carried an added universal primer site and UMIs. TCRdb re-called the 5' RACE reads through MiXCR, storing one row per CDR3 protein. The repertoire holds almost 600,000 distinct CDR3 sequences, with roughly 13% as singletons. Sample: PBMCs, taken on the day of the yellow fever booster vaccination. V is TRBV4-3 and J is TRBJ1-2; D is uncertain. The TCR was taken from a man aged 25 to 40 who received the YFV17D yellow fever vaccine. The CDR3 protein is CASSQGQLFPGGYTF. The CDR3 bases are TGCGCCAGCAGCCAAGGGCAGCTATTTCCGGGGGGCTACACCTTC.